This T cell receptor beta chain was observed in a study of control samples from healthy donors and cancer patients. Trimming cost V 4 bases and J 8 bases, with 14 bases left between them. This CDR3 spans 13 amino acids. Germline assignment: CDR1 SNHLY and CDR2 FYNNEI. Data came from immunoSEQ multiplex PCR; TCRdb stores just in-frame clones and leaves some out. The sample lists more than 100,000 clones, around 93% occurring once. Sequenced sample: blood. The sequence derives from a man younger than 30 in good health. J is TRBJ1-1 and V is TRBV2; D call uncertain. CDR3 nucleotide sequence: TGTGCCAGCAGTGCCGAAGGAGGGCACGAAGCTTTCTTT. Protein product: CASSAEGGHEAFF.